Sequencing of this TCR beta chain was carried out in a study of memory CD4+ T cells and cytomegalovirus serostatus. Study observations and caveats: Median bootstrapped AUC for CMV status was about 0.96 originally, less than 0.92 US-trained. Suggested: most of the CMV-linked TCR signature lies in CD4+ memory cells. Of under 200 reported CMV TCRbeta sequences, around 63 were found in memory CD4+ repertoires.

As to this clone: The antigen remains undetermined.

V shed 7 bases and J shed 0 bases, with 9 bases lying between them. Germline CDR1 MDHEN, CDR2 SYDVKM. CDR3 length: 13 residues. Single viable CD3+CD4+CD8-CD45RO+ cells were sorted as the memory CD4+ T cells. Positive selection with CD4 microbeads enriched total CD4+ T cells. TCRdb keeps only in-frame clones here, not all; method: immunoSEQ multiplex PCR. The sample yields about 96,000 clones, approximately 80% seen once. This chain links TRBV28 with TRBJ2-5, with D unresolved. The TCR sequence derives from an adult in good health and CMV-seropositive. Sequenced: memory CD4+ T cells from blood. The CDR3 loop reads CASNQLHQETQYF. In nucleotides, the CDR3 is TGTGCCAGCAACCAACTACACCAAGAGACCCAGTACTTC.